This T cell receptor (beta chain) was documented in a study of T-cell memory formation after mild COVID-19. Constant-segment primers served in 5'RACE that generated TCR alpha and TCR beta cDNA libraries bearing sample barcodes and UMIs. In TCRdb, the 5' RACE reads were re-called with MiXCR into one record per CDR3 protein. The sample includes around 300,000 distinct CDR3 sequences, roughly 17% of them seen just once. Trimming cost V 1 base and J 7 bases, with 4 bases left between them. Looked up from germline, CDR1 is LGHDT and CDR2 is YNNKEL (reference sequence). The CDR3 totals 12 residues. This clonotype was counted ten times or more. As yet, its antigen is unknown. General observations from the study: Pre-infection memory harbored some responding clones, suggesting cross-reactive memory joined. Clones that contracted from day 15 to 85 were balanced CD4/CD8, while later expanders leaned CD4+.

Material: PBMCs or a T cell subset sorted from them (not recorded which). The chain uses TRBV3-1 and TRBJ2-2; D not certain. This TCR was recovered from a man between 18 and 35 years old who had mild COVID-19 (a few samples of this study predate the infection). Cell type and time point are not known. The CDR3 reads CASSQGVGELFF. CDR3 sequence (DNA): TGTGCCAGCAGCCAAGGAGTCGGGGAGCTGTTTTTT. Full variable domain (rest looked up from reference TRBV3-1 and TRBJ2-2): DTAVSQTPKYLVTQMGNDKSIKCEQNLGHDTMYWYKQDSKKFLKIMFSYNNKELIINETVPNRFSPKSPDKAHLNLHINSLELGDSAVYFCASSQGVGELFFGEGSRLTVL.